This T cell receptor (beta chain) was sequenced during a study of spatial heterogeneity in lung cancer. Notes on the study in general: Blood contained ubiquitous expanded tumor TCRs more at resection than at follow-up.

A distinct unique molecular identifier was carried by each TCR cDNA molecule. TCRdb re-analysed the 5' RACE reads in MiXCR, keeping a single row per CDR3 protein. This table holds about 21,000 distinct CDR3 sequences, under 5.5% found once. As to time point: sample taken at primary tumor resection. In each case, whole RNA from tumor, nontumor lung or frozen PBMC was sequenced unsorted. Many counts were recorded for this clonotype. Antigen unknown. CDR3 size: 14 residues. Deletions cut 4 bases from V and 4 bases from J, with 14 bases between. Germline loops: CDR1 SGHRS, CDR2 YFSETQ. This sequence was found in a male donor with early-stage non-small cell lung cancer. The chain has TRBV5-1 and TRBJ1-2, with D perhaps matching TRBD1 (6 bases). This specimen consisted of PBMCs, obtained at surgery. In DNA form, the CDR3 reads TGCGCCAGCAGCCCCAACACAGGGCCCTATGGCTACACCTTC. Its protein is CASSPNTGPYGYTF.